The TCR beta chain under discussion was sequenced for a study of cytomegalovirus exposure and HLA in healthy donors (TCRdb year 2017). About the study as a whole: A later analysis indicated that the roughly 120 validation repertoires were generated on the platform also employed for the 670 or so repertoires of the first cohort. The study aimed to test whether signatures of past pathogen exposure could be identified by cataloging public T cell receptors. A separate validation cohort of roughly 130 different subjects was used in addition to the roughly 640-subject first cohort. To predict cytomegalovirus infection status, the study combined high-throughput TCR immunosequencing, statistical association of individual TCRs with disease status, and machine learning. What the work shows at the level of the full study, not this receptor alone: The authors suggested that the approach could potentially be extended to other disease states and immunological phenotypes. A later analysis lacked HLA typing for the validation cohort, so it scored co-occurrence in that cohort across all 110 or so repertoires. A few of the identified cytomegalovirus-associated TCR beta chains were confirmed in vitro to be specific for cytomegalovirus antigens. In both the original and validation cohorts, the classifier was reported to diagnose cytomegalovirus status with high specificity and sensitivity. Across donors, most TCR sequences were observed very rarely, whereas some public TCRs were present in many individuals. A total of 150 to 200 TCR beta chains were listed by the study as associated with cytomegalovirus. In a later analysis, TCRs clustered in the first cohort were found to also tend to co-occur in the roughly 120 validation repertoires, with about 94% of cluster scores above 0.

About this clone itself: Its antigen is not yet known. Base quality data are lacking; no much larger clone is found one base away.

The junction shows trimming of 3 bases on V and 8 bases on J, and the gene matches do not reach 8 bases of it. The cysteine opens and the phenylalanine closes a CDR3 of 15 amino acids. Solely the CDR3 DNA is kept, with 45 bases framed from the first base. Taken from the germline V gene (reference sequence), the CDR1 and CDR2 loops are SEHNR and FQNEAQ. Preparation of the library involved the immunoSEQ multiplex PCR assay. As for how the authors treated the data: A statistical classification framework was built for diagnosing cytomegalovirus status from the catalog of TCR beta chain sequences. TCRdb retrieved this table from immuneACCESS and kept in-frame rearrangements only. Not all clones are present; in checked studies, unresolved V genes account for under half, and no reason is known for the remainder. The V and J calls and clone size are taken from that table; D and trimming were inferred from the DNA. Here the sample has 110,000 or so clones; about 83% occur a single time. The top ten constitute nearly 5% of the sample.

Separate from the approximately 700-subject first cohort, the validation cohort of around 130 subjects was the group to which the donors belonged. Here the chain combines TRBV7-9 and TRBJ2-1; TRBD1 agrees with 9 junctional bases. Sequencing input: PBMCs. This clonotype was obtained from a man aged 18 to 35 in good health and CMV-seronegative. The nucleotide sequence is TGTGCCAGCAGCTTTGGGGACAGGGTAGTAGATGAGCAGTTCTTC. Translated, it gives CASSFGDRVVDEQFF.